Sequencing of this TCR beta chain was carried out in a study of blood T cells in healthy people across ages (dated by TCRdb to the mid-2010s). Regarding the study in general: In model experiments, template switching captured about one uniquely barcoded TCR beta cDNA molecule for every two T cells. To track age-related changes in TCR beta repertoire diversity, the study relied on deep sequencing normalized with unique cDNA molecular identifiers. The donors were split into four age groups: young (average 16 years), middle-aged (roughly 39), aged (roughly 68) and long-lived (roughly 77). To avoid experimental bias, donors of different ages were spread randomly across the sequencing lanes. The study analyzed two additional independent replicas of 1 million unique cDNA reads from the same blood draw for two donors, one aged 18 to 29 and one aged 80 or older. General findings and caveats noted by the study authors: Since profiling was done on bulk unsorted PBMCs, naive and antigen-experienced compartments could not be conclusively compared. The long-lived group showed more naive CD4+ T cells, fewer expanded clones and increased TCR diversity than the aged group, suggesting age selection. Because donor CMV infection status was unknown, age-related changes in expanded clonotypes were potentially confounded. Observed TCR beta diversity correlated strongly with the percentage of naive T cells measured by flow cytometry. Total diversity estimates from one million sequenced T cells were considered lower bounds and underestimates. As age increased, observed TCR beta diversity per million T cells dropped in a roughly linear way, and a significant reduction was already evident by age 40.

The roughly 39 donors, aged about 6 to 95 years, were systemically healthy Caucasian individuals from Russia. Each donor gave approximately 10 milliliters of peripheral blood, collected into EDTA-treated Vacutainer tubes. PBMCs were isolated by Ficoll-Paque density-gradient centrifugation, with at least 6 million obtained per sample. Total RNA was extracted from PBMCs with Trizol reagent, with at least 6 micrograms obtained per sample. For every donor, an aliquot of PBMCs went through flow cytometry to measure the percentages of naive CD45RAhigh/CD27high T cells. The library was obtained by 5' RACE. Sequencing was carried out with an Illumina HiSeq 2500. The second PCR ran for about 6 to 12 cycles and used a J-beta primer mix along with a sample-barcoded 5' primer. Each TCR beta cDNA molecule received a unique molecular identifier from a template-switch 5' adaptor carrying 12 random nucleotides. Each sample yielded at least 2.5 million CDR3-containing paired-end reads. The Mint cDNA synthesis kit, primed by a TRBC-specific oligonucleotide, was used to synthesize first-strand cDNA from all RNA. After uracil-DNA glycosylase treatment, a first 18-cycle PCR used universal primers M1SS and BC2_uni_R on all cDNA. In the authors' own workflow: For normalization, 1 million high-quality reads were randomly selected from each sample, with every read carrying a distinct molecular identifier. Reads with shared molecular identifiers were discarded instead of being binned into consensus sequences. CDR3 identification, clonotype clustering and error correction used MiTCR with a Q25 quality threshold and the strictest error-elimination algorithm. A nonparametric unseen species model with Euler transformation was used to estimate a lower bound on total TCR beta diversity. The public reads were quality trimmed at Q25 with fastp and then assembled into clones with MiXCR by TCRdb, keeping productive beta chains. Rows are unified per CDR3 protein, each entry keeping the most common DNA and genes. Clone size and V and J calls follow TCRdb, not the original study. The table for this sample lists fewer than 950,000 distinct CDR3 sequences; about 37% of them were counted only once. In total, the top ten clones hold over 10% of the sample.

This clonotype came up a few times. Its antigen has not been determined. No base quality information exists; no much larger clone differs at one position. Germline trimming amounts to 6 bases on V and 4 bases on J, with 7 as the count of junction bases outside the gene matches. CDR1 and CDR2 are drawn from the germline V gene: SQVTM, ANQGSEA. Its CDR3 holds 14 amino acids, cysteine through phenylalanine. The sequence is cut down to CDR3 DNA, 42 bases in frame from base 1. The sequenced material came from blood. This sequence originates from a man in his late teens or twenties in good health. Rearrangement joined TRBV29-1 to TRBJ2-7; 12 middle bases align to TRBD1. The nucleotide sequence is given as TGCAGCGTCACCGGGACAGGGGGCTTGTACGAGCAGTACTTC. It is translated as CSVTGTGGLYEQYF.